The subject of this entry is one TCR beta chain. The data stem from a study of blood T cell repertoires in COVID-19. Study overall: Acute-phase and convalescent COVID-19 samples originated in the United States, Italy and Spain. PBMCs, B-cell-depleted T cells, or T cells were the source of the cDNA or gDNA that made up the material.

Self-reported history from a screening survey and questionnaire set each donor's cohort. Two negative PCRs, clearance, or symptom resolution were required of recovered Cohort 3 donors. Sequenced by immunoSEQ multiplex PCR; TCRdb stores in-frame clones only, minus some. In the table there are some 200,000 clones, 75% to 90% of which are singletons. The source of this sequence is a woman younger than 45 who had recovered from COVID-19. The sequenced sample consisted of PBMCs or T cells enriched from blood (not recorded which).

CDR3 bases: TGTGCCAGCAGCTTATATTTCCGCGGGGACGAGCAGTACTTC. Its protein product is CASSLYFRGDEQYF. The chain joins TRBV7-9 to TRBJ2-7; D may be TRBD2 (6 bases). Germline V lookup: CDR1 SEHNR, CDR2 FQNEAQ (reference sequence). With 2 bases removed from V and 5 bases from J, the gap between germline ends came to 13 bases. This CDR3 comprises 14 residues.